What follows are 5 T cell receptor beta chains derived from one specimen sequenced in a study of blood T cell repertoires in COVID-19 (dated by TCRdb to 2020 to 2022). Libraries were constructed by the immunoSEQ multiplex PCR assay. The source is immuneACCESS, and TCRdb retained only in-frame sequences with V and J called. Part of the clones is not carried over; for the studies checked, unresolved V genes explain less than half of this, and the remainder is unexplained. The sample table contains 20,000 to 25,000 clones; only one count was recorded for around 82% of them. The ten largest account for 2.5% to 4% of the sample. Sequenced sample: peripheral blood. The receptors come from a man in his forties or fifties with acute or convalescent COVID-19.

CDR3 amino acids: CASSAGGEQYF. The CDR3, as DNA: TGTGCCAGCAGCGCGGGAGGGGAGCAGTACTTC. The genes are TRBV5-4 and TRBJ2-7; TRBD2 aligns across 9 bases. The germline V gene encodes CDR1 SGHNT and CDR2 YYREEE (reference sequence). CDR3 length: 11 residues. V trimming: 4 bases; J trimming: 7 bases; junction bases outside the gene matches: 0.

The chain couples TRBV14 to TRBJ2-5, with D possibly matching TRBD1 (6 bases). This CDR3 comprises 14 residues. V was clipped by 4 bases and J by 12 bases, with 21 bases between them. Germline CDR1 is SGHDN and CDR2 is FVKESK. The CDR3 loop is CASSPAGTGSIEYF. The CDR3 region has the DNA TGTGCCAGCAGCCCCGCCGGAACAGGGTCAATCGAGTACTTC.

The chain uses TRBV5-1 and TRBJ2-3; TRBD1 is a possible D gene (5 bases). Germline assignment: CDR1 SGHRS and CDR2 YFSETQ. Trimming removed 4 bases at V and 4 bases at J, with 16 bases between. This CDR3 is built from 15 residues. As DNA, the CDR3 is TGCGCCAGCAGCCTTGGCTGGACACCGTCAGATACGCAGTATTTT. Its translation: CASSLGWTPSDTQYF. The entire variable domain, with the rest obtained from reference TRBV5-1 and TRBJ2-3, is as follows: KAGVTQTPRYLIKTRGQQVTLSCSPISGHRSVSWYQQTPGQGLQFLFEYFSETQRNKGNFPGRFSGRQFSNSRSEMNVSTLELGDSALYLCASSLGWTPSDTQYFGPGTRLTVL.

This sequence joins TRBV3-1 (or the pseudogene TRBV3-2) and TRBJ2-2, with 7 bases aligning to TRBD1. Per the germline V gene, CDR1 is LGHDT and CDR2 is YNNKEL (reference sequence). CDR3 length: 13 residues. With 4 bases clipped from V and 8 bases from J, the junction kept 4 bases outside the gene matches. The CDR3 sequence is CASSLNRGGELFF. The CDR3 DNA reads as TGTGCCAGCAGCCTCAACAGGGGTGGGGAGCTGTTTTTT.

This sequence joins TRBV5-4 and TRBJ1-2; the match to TRBD1 covers 10 bases. V lost 2 bases and J lost 4; bases outside the gene matches: 5. The CDR3 totals 15 residues. CDR1 SGHNT and CDR2 YYREEE come from the germline V gene (reference sequence). The DNA for the CDR3 is TGTGCCAGCAGCTTCGACAGGGGGCAGACCTATGGCTACACCTTC. This encodes CASSFDRGQTYGYTF.